The rows below give T cell receptor beta chains drawn from one sample of a study of T cells in Graves' hyperthyroidism and ophthalmopathy. Using its own MiXCR run on the multiplex PCR reads, TCRdb lists one record per CDR3 protein. The sample has 500,000 to 750,000 distinct CDR3 sequences, approximately 44% seen once; the top ten hold around 8%. Sequenced input: peripheral blood or thyroid tissue (not recorded which). All receptors derive from a young woman with Graves' hyperthyroidism. Each CDR3 is given with its conserved first and last residue. A D gene is named only where the DNA matches it firmly. The size of a clone is reported for some rows only, either as once, few or many, or as a class for expanded clones.

>many|.|14|TRBJ2-7|TRBV12-3/TRBV12-4
CASRQTGSSYEQYF
TGTGCCAGCAGACAAACAGGGTCCTCCTACGAGCAGTACTTC
>.|.|15|TRBJ2-7|TRBV15
CATSSATTSYNEQYF
TGTGCCACCAGCAGCGCCACTACCTCCTACAATGAGCAGTACTTC
>.|.|15|TRBJ1-4|TRBV11-2
CASSVRGSTNEKLFF
TGTGCCAGCAGCGTGAGGGGCTCGACTAATGAAAAACTGTTTTTT
>.|TRBD2|16|TRBJ2-5|TRBV6-4
CATSDSSGRAGETQYF
TGTGCCACCAGTGACTCGAGCGGGAGGGCCGGAGAGACCCAGTACTTC
>once|.|17|TRBJ2-2|TRBV24-1
CATSDPGGGGGTGELFF
TGTGCCACCAGTGACCCCGGGGGCGGAGGGGGCACCGGGGAGCTGTTTTTT
>many|TRBD2|18|TRBJ2-7|TRBV10-3
CAISEGSSGSGSAYEQYF
TGTGCCATCAGTGAGGGGAGTAGCGGGAGCGGTAGCGCCTACGAGCAGTACTTC
>few|TRBD2|17|TRBJ2-7|TRBV27
CASTLRTSGLRVYEQYF
TGTGCCAGCACCCTTAGGACTAGCGGGTTGCGTGTCTACGAGCAGTACTTC
>many|TRBD2|15|TRBJ2-5|TRBV3-1
CASSQGLAGLETQYF
TGTGCCAGCAGCCAAGGACTAGCGGGATTGGAGACCCAGTACTTC
>.|TRBD2|14|TRBJ2-7|TRBV7-3
CTSSSGLARYEQYF
TGTACCAGCAGCTCCGGACTAGCGCGCTACGAGCAGTACTTC
>.|.|11|TRBJ1-2|TRBV7-3
CASRGRDGYTF
TGTGCCAGCAGGGGGCGTGATGGCTACACCTTC
>.|TRBD2|16|TRBJ2-7|TRBV5-5
CASSLGPGGNTGELYF
TGTGCCAGCAGCTTAGGTCCGGGGGGTAACACCGGGGAGCTGTACTTC
>many|TRBD1|16|TRBJ1-5|TRBV20-1
CSAQGQGVVSNQPQHF
TGCAGTGCCCAGGGACAGGGGGTAGTTAGCAATCAGCCCCAGCATTTT
>many|.|15|TRBJ2-5|TRBV6-2/TRBV6-3
CASSSVARDQETQYF
TGTGCCAGCAGCTCCGTTGCCCGAGACCAAGAGACCCAGTACTTC
>many|.|13|TRBJ2-5|TRBV7-9
CASRTAWGETQYF
TGTGCCAGCCGCACAGCTTGGGGTGAGACCCAGTACTTC
>many|TRBD1|15|TRBJ1-6|TRBV7-9
CASSLGQGGNSPLHF
TGTGCCAGCAGCTTAGGACAGGGTGGTAATTCACCCCTCCACTTT
>few|.|14|TRBJ2-3|TRBV9
CASSFRDFTDTQYF
TGTGCCAGCAGCTTCCGGGACTTCACAGATACGCAGTATTTT